These 14 T cell receptor beta chains share one sample of origin, sequenced in a study of T cells in Graves' hyperthyroidism and ophthalmopathy. Using RNA transcripts as the source, TCR beta CDR3 regions were amplified. When the TCR CDR3 underwent first-round RT-PCR, the HTBI primer set was used. Each CDR3 protein is one row after TCRdb ran MiXCR on the multiplex PCR reads. The sample holds about 740,000 distinct CDR3 sequences, 12% to 15% seen once. Sequenced: blood. The origin of the receptors is a woman between 18 and 30 years old with Graves' hyperthyroidism.

Ten or more counts support this clonotype. The J gene is TRBJ1-1, the V gene TRBV7-9; no clear D gene. The V end was cut by 1 base, the J end by 0 bases, with 9 bases between. The length of the CDR3 is 15 residues. Germline CDR1 and CDR2: SEHNR and FQNEAQ (reference sequence). The CDR3 here is CASSLVPPMNTEAFF. CDR3 bases: TGTGCCAGCAGCTTAGTACCGCCAATGAACACTGAAGCTTTCTTT.

The table lists this clonotype with many counts. The V call is TRBV6-6, the J call TRBJ1-2, with D tentatively TRBD1 (5 bases). This CDR3 region has 19 residues. Germline values: CDR1 MNHNY, CDR2 SVGAGI (reference sequence). The germline V and J ends were trimmed by 0 bases and 5 bases, with 25 bases remaining between them. DNA for the CDR3: TGTGCCAGCAGTTACTCCCGGGGATGGCCAGTCGGGGGAACATATGGCTACACCTTC. Translation: CASSYSRGWPVGGTYGYTF.

The chain uses TRBV20-1 and TRBJ2-3; TRBD2 aligns across 15 bases. V was clipped by 0 bases and J by 7 bases; unmatched bases: 8. The CDR3 covers 17 residues. The germline V gene encodes CDR1 DFQATT and CDR2 SNEGSKA (reference sequence). The CDR3 nucleotides read TGCAGTGCTAGAGATCATCTGGGACTAGCGGGAGGAAATACGCAGTATTTT. This sequence encodes CSARDHLGLAGGNTQYF.

This clonotype has at least ten counts. The V and J genes are TRBV27 and TRBJ2-7; D possibly corresponds to TRBD2 (6 bases). The CDR3 spans 15 residues. Trimming stripped 5 bases from V and 5 bases from J, with 19 bases between. Per the germline V gene, CDR1 is MNHEY and CDR2 is SMNVEV (reference sequence). CDR3 DNA sequence: TGTGCCAGCAGTGGGAGACTAGGTACCGTCGACGAGCAGTACTTC. It specifies CASSGRLGTVDEQYF.

This clonotype was seen once. The chain combines TRBV6-1 with TRBJ2-4; D is unclear. Germline V gives CDR1 MNHNS, CDR2 SASEGT. Trimming stripped 9 bases from V and 0 bases from J, with 9 bases between. This CDR3 comprises 13 residues. The CDR3 bases are TGTGCCAGTACAGAACTAGCCAAAAACATTCAGTACTTC. Its protein is CASTELAKNIQYF.

There are a few counts of this clonotype. The chain uses TRBV27 and TRBJ1-2; no reliable D call. CDR1 MNHEY and CDR2 SMNVEV come from the germline V gene (reference sequence). The V end was cut by 7 bases, the J end by 3 bases, with 15 bases between. This CDR3 region has 14 residues. CDR3 nucleotides: TGTGCCAGCACCCCCTGTGGTGGGGACTATGGCTACACCTTC. The encoded protein is CASTPCGGDYGYTF.

V is TRBV12-3 or TRBV12-4 and J is TRBJ1-1; the match to TRBD1 covers 8 bases. With 6 bases clipped from V and 4 bases from J, the junction kept 7 bases outside the gene matches. The CDR3 consists of 14 residues. The CDR3 is CASSQGARSTEAFF. The CDR3 DNA is TGTGCCAGCAGCCAGGGGGCTCGGAGCACTGAAGCTTTCTTT.

This clonotype has a count of ten or more. The CDR3 DNA reads as TGTGCCTGGTCCACAGGGGGCGGCGTATACGATGAGCAGTTCTTC. This gives the protein CAWSTGGGVYDEQFF. This rearrangement joins TRBV30 to TRBJ2-1; 9 bases agree with TRBD1. The CDR3 has 15 residues. The germline V gene has CDR1 GTSNPN and CDR2 SVGIG (reference sequence). V shed 5 bases and J 8 bases; nucleotides not matched to a gene: 13.

The rearrangement joins TRBV20-1 to TRBJ2-7; D is perhaps TRBD1 or TRBD2 (5 bases each). Deletions cut 4 bases from V and 0 bases from J, with 16 bases between. CDR1 is DFQATT, CDR2 SNEGSKA, per germline (reference sequence). This CDR3 spans 15 amino acids. The chain's CDR3 is CSATPPGRLSYEQYF. CDR3 coding DNA: TGCAGTGCTACCCCCCCGGGACGGCTCTCCTACGAGCAGTACTTC.

This clonotype was observed many times. This chain uses TRBV29-1 with TRBJ2-2; the D call may be TRBD1 or TRBD2 (5 bases each). V shed 2 bases and J shed 3 bases, with 16 bases lying between them. The CDR3 covers 16 residues. Per the germline V gene, CDR1 is SQVTM and CDR2 is ANQGSEA. The CDR3 reads CSVERPWDHHTGELFF. CDR3 nucleotide sequence: TGCAGCGTTGAACGCCCCTGGGACCATCACACCGGGGAGCTGTTTTTT.

This clonotype was counted many times. The chain combines TRBV18 with TRBJ1-5; weak D call: TRBD1 (5 bases). V was trimmed by 3 bases and J by 7 bases, leaving 13 bases between them. This CDR3 has 14 amino acids. Germline-derived CDR1 and CDR2 are KGHSH and LQKENI. The CDR3 loop is CASSPGGSGQPQHF. CDR3 coding DNA: TGTGCCAGCTCACCCGGGGGTTCAGGCCAGCCCCAGCATTTT.

In its sample, this clonotype was seen a few times. This chain joins TRBV14 and TRBJ2-5, with D perhaps matching TRBD1 (5 bases). The CDR3 runs 15 residues. V was shortened by 0 bases and J by 6 bases, with 14 bases between the two germline ends. Germline CDR1 reads SGHDN; CDR2 reads FVKESK. In DNA form, the CDR3 reads TGTGCCAGCAGCCAAGATGGGGCCAGGGTAAAGACCCAGTACTTC. Translated: CASSQDGARVKTQYF.

The rearrangement uses TRBV18 and TRBJ2-3; D might be TRBD1 or TRBD2, each matching 5 bases. Germline lookup yields CDR1 KGHSH and CDR2 LQKENI. The CDR3 is 15 residues long. V lost 3 bases, J lost 2 bases, and 12 bases lay in between. The CDR3 here is CASSPGEPTTDTQYF. The CDR3 DNA sequence: TGTGCCAGCTCACCGGGGGAGCCCACCACAGATACGCAGTATTTT.

This clonotype was seen at least ten times. J is TRBJ2-7 and V is TRBV27; D possibly corresponds to TRBD2 (6 bases). CDR1 is MNHEY and CDR2 is SMNVEV in the germline V gene (reference sequence). V shed 2 bases and J shed 0 bases, with 20 bases lying between them. The CDR3 loop spans 18 amino acids. The CDR3 region is CASSLANPLVGGSYEQYF. CDR3 sequence (DNA): TGTGCCAGCAGTTTAGCCAACCCTCTAGTGGGGGGCTCCTACGAGCAGTACTTC.